This record covers a single TCR beta chain. Some clones are missing from TCRdb's copy, which holds only in-frame ones; the method was immunoSEQ multiplex PCR. Altogether around 99,000 clones are present, approximately 79% being singletons, with the ten largest covering approximately 18%. These data belong to a study of blood T cell repertoires in COVID-19. Whole-study context: Samples of COVID-19 (acute and convalescent) were obtained from the United States, Italy and Spain. Nucleic acid was either cDNA or gDNA, and it came from T cells, B-cell-depleted T cells, or PBMCs.

Germline trimming cut 4 bases from V and 5 bases from J; bases unmatched to any gene: 8. Germline CDR1 is SGDLS and CDR2 is YYNGEE. The CDR3 has 15 residues. The TCR comes from a woman aged 80 or older with active or convalescent COVID-19. Sequences were obtained from peripheral blood. The rearrangement links TRBV9 to TRBJ2-3; 9 bases line up with TRBD2. The CDR3 here is CASSFQAGGRDTQYF. The DNA of the CDR3 is TGTGCCAGCAGCTTTCAAGCGGGAGGAAGAGATACGCAGTATTTT.